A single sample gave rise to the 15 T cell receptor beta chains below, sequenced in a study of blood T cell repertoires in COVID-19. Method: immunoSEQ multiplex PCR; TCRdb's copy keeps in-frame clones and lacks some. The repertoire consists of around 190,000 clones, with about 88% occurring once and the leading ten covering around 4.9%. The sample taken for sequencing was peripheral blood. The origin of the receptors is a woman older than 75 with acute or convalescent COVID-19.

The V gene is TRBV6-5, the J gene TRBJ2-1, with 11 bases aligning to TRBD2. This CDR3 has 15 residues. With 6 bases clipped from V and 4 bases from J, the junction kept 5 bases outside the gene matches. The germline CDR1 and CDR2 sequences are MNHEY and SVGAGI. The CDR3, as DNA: TGTGCCAGCAGAAGGACTAGCGGGCCTTACAATGAGCAGTTCTTC. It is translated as CASRRTSGPYNEQFF.

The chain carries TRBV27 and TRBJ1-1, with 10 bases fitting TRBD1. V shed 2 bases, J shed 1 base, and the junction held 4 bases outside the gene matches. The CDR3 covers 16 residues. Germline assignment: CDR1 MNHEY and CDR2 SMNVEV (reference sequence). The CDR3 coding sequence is TGTGCCAGCAGTTTAGGACAGGGGGGGTGGAACACTGAAGCTTTCTTT. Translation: CASSLGQGGWNTEAFF.

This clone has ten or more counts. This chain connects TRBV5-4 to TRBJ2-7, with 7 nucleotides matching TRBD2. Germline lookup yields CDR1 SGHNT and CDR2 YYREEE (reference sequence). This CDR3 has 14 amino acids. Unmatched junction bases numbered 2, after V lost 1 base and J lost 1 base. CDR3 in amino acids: CASSLWGGSYEQYF. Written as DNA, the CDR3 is TGTGCCAGCAGCTTGTGGGGGGGGTCCTACGAGCAGTACTTC.

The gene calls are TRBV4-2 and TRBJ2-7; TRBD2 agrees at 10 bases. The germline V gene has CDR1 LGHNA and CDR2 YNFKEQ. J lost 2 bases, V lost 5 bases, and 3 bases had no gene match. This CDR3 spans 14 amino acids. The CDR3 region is CASSDSGRTYEQYF. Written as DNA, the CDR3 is TGTGCCAGCAGCGATAGCGGGAGGACCTACGAGCAGTACTTC.

This chain's CDR3 is CASSDWGQNTEAFF. The DNA for the CDR3 is TGTGCCAGCAGTGACTGGGGACAGAACACTGAAGCTTTCTTT. This chain links TRBV25-1 with TRBJ1-1, with D perhaps TRBD1 (6 bases). V shed 3 bases and J shed 1 base, with 9 bases lying between them. Germline V gene sequence: CDR1 MGHDK, CDR2 SYGVNS. This CDR3 region has 14 residues. Full variable domain (remainder filled in from reference TRBV25-1 and TRBJ1-1): EADIYQTPRYLVIGTGKKITLECSQTMGHDKMYWYQQDPGMELHLIHYSYGVNSTEKGDLSSESTVSRIRTEHFPLTLESARPSHTSQYLCASSDWGQNTEAFFGQGTRLTVV.

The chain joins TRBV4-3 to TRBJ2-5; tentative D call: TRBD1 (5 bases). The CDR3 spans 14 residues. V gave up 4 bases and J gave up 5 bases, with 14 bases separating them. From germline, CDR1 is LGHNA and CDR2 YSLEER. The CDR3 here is CASSLSGSRETQYF. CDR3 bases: TGCGCCAGCAGCCTTTCAGGGTCCCGGGAGACCCAGTACTTC.

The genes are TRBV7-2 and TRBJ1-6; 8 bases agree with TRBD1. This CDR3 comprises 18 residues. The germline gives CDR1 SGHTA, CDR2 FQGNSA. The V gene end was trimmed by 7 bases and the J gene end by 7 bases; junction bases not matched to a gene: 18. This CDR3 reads CASTRWQGAAIQNSPLHF. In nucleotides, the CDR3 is TGTGCCAGCACCCGTTGGCAGGGGGCGGCTATCCAGAATTCACCCCTCCACTTT.

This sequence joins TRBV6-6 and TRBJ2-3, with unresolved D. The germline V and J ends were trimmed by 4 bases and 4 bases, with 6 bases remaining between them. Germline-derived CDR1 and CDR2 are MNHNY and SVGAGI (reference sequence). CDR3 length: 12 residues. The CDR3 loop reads CASSSVADTQYF. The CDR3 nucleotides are TGTGCCAGCAGTTCCGTAGCAGATACGCAGTATTTT.

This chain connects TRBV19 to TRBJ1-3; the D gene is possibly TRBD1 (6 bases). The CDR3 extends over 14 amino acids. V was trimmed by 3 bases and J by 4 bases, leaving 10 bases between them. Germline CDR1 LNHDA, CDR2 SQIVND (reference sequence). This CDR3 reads CASSMRTVGNTIYF. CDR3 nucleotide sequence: TGTGCCAGTAGTATGCGGACAGTCGGAAACACCATATATTTT. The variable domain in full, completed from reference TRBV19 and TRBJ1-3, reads DGGITQSPKYLFRKEGQNVTLSCEQNLNHDAMYWYRQDPGQGLRLIYYSQIVNDFQKGDIAEGYSVSREKKESFPLTVTSAQKNPTAFYLCASSMRTVGNTIYFGEGSWLTVV.

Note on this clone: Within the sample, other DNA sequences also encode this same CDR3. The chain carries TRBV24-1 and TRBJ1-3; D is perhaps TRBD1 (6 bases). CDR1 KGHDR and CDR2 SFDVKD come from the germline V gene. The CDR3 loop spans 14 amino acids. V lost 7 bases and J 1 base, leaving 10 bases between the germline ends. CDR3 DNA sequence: TGTGCCACCAGCCCCACAGGGTCTGGAAACACCATATATTTT. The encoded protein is CATSPTGSGNTIYF.

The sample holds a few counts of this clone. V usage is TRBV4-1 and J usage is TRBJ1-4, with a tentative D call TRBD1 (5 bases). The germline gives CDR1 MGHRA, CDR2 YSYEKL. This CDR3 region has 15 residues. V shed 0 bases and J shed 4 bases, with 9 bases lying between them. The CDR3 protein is CASSQDDSHNEKLFF. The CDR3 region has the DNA TGCGCCAGCAGCCAAGACGACAGCCATAATGAAAAACTGTTTTTT.

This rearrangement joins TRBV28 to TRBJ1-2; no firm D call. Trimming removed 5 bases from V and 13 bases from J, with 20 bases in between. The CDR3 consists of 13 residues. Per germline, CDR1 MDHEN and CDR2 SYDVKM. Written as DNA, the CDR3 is TGTGCCAGCAGTGGTTTCCTACCTTTGTTGAGCACCTTC. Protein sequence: CASSGFLPLLSTF.

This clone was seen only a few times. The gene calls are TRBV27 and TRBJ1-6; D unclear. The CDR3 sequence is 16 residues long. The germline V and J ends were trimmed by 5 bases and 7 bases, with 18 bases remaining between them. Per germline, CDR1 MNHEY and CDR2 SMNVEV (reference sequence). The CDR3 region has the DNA TGTGCCAGCAGTCTTAGGCGGGGAGTTCCCAATTCACCCCTCCACTTT. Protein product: CASSLRRGVPNSPLHF.

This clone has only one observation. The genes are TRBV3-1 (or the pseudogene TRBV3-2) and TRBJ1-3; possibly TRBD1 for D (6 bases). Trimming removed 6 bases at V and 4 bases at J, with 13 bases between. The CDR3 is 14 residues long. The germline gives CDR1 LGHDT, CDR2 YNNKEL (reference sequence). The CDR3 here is CASRLQGTGNTIYF. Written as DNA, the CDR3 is TGTGCCAGCAGACTACAGGGAACCGGAAACACCATATATTTT.

The chain's CDR3 is CASSPPGGRENEQFF. The CDR3 DNA follows: TGTGCCAGCAGCCCCCCAGGTGGGAGGGAGAATGAGCAGTTCTTC. This rearrangement joins TRBV5-4 to TRBJ2-1; TRBD2 agrees at 7 bases. The CDR3 extends over 15 amino acids. The V and J ends lost 4 bases and 7 bases, in that order; junction bases with no gene match: 11. Germline CDR1 reads SGHNT; CDR2 reads YYREEE (reference sequence).